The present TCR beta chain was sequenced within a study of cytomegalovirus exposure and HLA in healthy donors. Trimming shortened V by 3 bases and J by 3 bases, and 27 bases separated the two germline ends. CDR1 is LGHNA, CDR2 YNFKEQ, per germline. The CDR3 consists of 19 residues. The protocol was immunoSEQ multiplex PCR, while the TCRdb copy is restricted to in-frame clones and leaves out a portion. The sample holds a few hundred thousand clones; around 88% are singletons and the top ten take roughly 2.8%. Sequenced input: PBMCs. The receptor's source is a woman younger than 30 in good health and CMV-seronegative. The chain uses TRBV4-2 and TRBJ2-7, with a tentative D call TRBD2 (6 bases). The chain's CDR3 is CASSHSPRGAAGTRYEQYF. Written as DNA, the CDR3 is TGTGCCAGCAGCCATTCTCCCCGGGGAGCAGCGGGCACCCGCTACGAGCAGTACTTC.